One and the same sample provided the 14 T cell receptor beta chains below, sequenced in a study of blood T cell repertoires in COVID-19 (dated by TCRdb to between 2020 and 2021). Library construction relied on the immunoSEQ multiplex PCR assay. TCRdb holds this immuneACCESS table with in-frame rearrangements only. Some clones are missing; in checked studies, unresolved V genes explain under half, and the rest has no known cause. The sample contains under 80,000 clones, around 77% of them found a single time. The ten biggest clones cover 20% to 25% of the sample. The sequenced sample was peripheral blood. The receptors were gathered from a man aged 80 or over with active or convalescent COVID-19.

This chain connects TRBV12-5 to TRBJ2-5; 8 bases fit TRBD1. The length of the CDR3 is 14 residues. V lost 3 bases to trimming and J lost 4 bases; unmatched junction nucleotides: 4. Per germline, CDR1 LGHNT and CDR2 FRNRAP. The CDR3 DNA reads as TGTGCTAGTGGTTTCGGACAGGGAGGAGAGACCCAGTACTTC. Translated, it gives CASGFGQGGETQYF.

The V and J genes are TRBV29-1 and TRBJ2-5; the match to TRBD2 covers 16 bases. CDR3 length: 18 residues. V lost 2 bases, J lost 5 bases, and 11 bases stayed unmatched. The V gene's germline CDR1 is SQVTM and CDR2 ANQGSEA. The CDR3 spells CSVEIRGLAGGPYETQYF. Here the CDR3 DNA reads TGCAGCGTTGAAATTCGGGGACTAGCGGGAGGGCCTTACGAGACCCAGTACTTC.

With regard to this clone: The junction and the germline gene differ at one end; a read error may be behind it. This chain uses TRBV2 with TRBJ2-5, with D maybe TRBD1 (5 bases). The CDR3 runs to 14 residues. The germline V gene has CDR1 SNHLY and CDR2 FYNNEI. Here the CDR3 reads CASREVGVQETQYF. The CDR3 DNA is TGTGCCAGCAGGGAAGTAGGGGTCCAAGAGACCCAGTACTTC.

V and J are TRBV24-1 and TRBJ2-1; 12 bases are a match to TRBD2. V shed 5 bases and J 8 bases; nucleotides not matched to a gene: 12. The germline gives CDR1 KGHDR, CDR2 SFDVKD. This CDR3 has 17 amino acids. The CDR3 sequence is CATSALAGGLGVHEQFF. CDR3 coding DNA: TGTGCCACCAGTGCCCTAGCGGGAGGGCTGGGTGTCCATGAGCAGTTCTTC.

This chain joins TRBV10-1 and TRBJ1-2; D is possibly TRBD1 (6 bases). The V and J ends lost 4 bases and 4 bases respectively, with 7 bases between them. Germline V CDR1 and CDR2: WNHNN, SYGVQD (reference sequence). The CDR3 extends over 12 amino acids. CDR3 amino acids: CASSAGAYGYTF. The CDR3, as DNA: TGCGCCAGCAGTGCAGGGGCCTATGGCTACACCTTC.

The chain employs TRBV6-6 and TRBJ2-3, with 7 bases matching TRBD2. This CDR3 is 14 amino acids long. V was pared by 7 bases and J by 6 bases, with 10 bases of the junction left unmatched. The germline gives CDR1 MNHNY, CDR2 SVGAGI (reference sequence). The CDR3 DNA reads TGTGCCAGCACCCCGGCACTAGCGATGGATACGCAGTATTTT. Translating gives CASTPALAMDTQYF.

The chain carries TRBV2 and TRBJ2-7; 8 bases are shared with TRBD2. CDR3 length equals 16 residues. CDR1 and CDR2 from the germline V gene are SNHLY and FYNNEI. V dropped 1 base and J dropped 0; count of bases not matched to a gene: 5. In DNA form, the CDR3 reads TGTGCCAGCAGTGAAGGCCCGCTAGCGGGCTCCTACGAGCAGTACTTC. Translating it yields CASSEGPLAGSYEQYF.

The chain combines TRBV2 with TRBJ2-6; TRBD1 is a possible D gene (5 bases). V lost 4 bases and J 3 bases, leaving 10 bases between the germline ends. This CDR3 is built from 15 residues. Germline CDR1 reads SNHLY; CDR2 reads FYNNEI. CDR3 DNA: TGTGCCAGCAGTGGTTTAAGGGGTGGGGCCAACGTCCTGACTTTC. Translated: CASSGLRGGANVLTF.

The genes are TRBV6-5 and TRBJ2-7; no clear D gene. The CDR3 runs to 15 residues. Between the trimmed V and J ends, which lost 2 bases and 2 bases, there was a span of 13 bases. Germline V gives CDR1 MNHEY, CDR2 SVGAGI. DNA for the CDR3: TGTGCCAGCAGTTACGTGAGAGGAAGAACCTACGAGCAGTACTTC. It is translated as CASSYVRGRTYEQYF.

The sample holds a few counts of this clone. The chain is built from TRBV7-6 and TRBJ2-5; 8 bases fit TRBD1. The CDR3 covers 15 residues. The germline CDR1 and CDR2 sequences are SGHVS and FNYEAQ. Unmatched junction bases numbered 8, after V lost 4 bases and J lost 4 bases. In DNA, the CDR3 is TGTGCCAGCAGCTCGACAGGGGTCGGGGGAGAGACCCAGTACTTC. Protein product: CASSSTGVGGETQYF.

V usage is TRBV6-5 and J usage is TRBJ1-3; D uncertain. The length of the CDR3 is 13 residues. Trimming pared 6 bases from V and 6 bases from J, leaving 12 bases between. Germline CDR1 is MNHEY and CDR2 is SVGAGI. The DNA for the CDR3 is TGTGCCAGCAGGCGGAACCTCTTAAACACCATATATTTT. Translation gives CASRRNLLNTIYF.

Only a few counts were recorded for this clone. J is TRBJ1-1 and V is TRBV19; D unresolved. The V and J ends lost 3 bases and 0 bases respectively, with 8 bases between them. Germline V lookup: CDR1 LNHDA, CDR2 SQIVND (reference sequence). The CDR3 runs 14 residues. The CDR3 coding sequence is TGTGCCAGTAGTATCTCCGTTATGAACACTGAAGCTTTCTTT. Translated: CASSISVMNTEAFF.

V and J are TRBV3-1 (or the pseudogene TRBV3-2) and TRBJ2-3; TRBD2 aligns across 7 bases. Germline lookup yields CDR1 LGHDT and CDR2 YNNKEL (reference sequence). V gave up 0 bases and J gave up 5 bases; unmatched junction bases: 26. The CDR3 contains 22 residues. In nucleotides, the CDR3 is TGTGCCAGCAGCCAAGATACTATGGCTAGCGGTCGGGTCCGTGGTCGAAGAGATACGCAGTATTTT. Translation: CASSQDTMASGRVRGRRDTQYF.

This chain links TRBV7-6 with TRBJ1-5; perhaps TRBD1 as D (5 bases). The CDR3 sequence is 14 residues long. Germline V gene sequence: CDR1 SGHVS, CDR2 FNYEAQ. V was pared by 5 bases and J by 5 bases, with 13 bases between. This CDR3 reads CASSPYLRDQPQHF. The CDR3 DNA is TGTGCCAGCAGCCCTTATCTCAGGGATCAGCCCCAGCATTTT. The full variable domain, with the rest looked up from reference TRBV7-6 and TRBJ1-5, is GAGVSQSPRYKVTKRGQDVALRCDPISGHVSLYWYRQALGQGPEFLTYFNYEAQQDKSGLPNDRFSAERPEGSISTLTIQRTEQRDSAMYRCASSPYLRDQPQHFGDGTRLSIL.